A selection of T cell receptor beta chains follows, all from one sample in a study of blood T cell repertoires in COVID-19. Assay: immunoSEQ multiplex PCR; the TCRdb copy retains only in-frame clones and omits some. The table records about 320,000 clones, about 90% of them present only once. Input material: PBMCs or T cells enriched from blood (not recorded which). The receptor source for this set is a woman aged 25-40 years who had recovered from COVID-19. Each CDR3 is given with its conserved first and last residue. D genes are given only for firm matches. Not every row has a clone size; where given, it reads once, few, many or a size class.

j_call	clone_size	d_call	v_call	cdr3_nt	cdr3_aa
TRBJ2-3	.	TRBD2	TRBV3-1/TRBV3-2	TGTGCCAGCAGCCAAGAGTTGCGGGGGGGCCGAGTCACAGATACGCAGTATTTT	CASSQELRGGRVTDTQYF
TRBJ1-4	few	.	TRBV5-1	TGCGCCAGCAGCACTAATCCCCAGCGCGGTGAAAAACTGTTTTTT	CASSTNPQRGEKLFF
TRBJ1-6	.	.	TRBV12-3/TRBV12-4	TGTGCCAGCAGTTTTCATAACAACGTCCTCCACTTT	CASSFHNNVLHF
TRBJ1-6	.	.	TRBV5-1	TGCGCCAGCAGCTTGGGCGGCCCACCCCTCCACTTT	CASSLGGPPLHF
TRBJ1-2	.	TRBD1	TRBV6-5	TGTGCCAGCACTCCCTGGACAGGGGGCTCTCAAGGCTACACCTTC	CASTPWTGGSQGYTF
TRBJ1-1	.	.	TRBV25-1	TGTGCCAGCAGTGAAGGGTGGCGGGGGAACACTGAAGCTTTCTTT	CASSEGWRGNTEAFF
TRBJ2-7	.	TRBD1	TRBV9	TGTGCCAGCAGCCCCGGACAGGCCGTCTACGAGCAGTACTTC	CASSPGQAVYEQYF
TRBJ2-1	.	TRBD2	TRBV7-3	TGTGCCAGCAGCCCAAGGACTAGCGGCTACAATGAGCAGTTCTTC	CASSPRTSGYNEQFF
TRBJ1-5	.	.	TRBV7-8	TGTGCCAGCAGCTACGGGGGACGGTCTGGGATTCAGCCCCAGCATTTT	CASSYGGRSGIQPQHF
TRBJ1-2	.	.	TRBV3-1/TRBV3-2	TGTGCCAGCAGCCAAGATGGCAGATTTAACTATGGCTACACCTTC	CASSQDGRFNYGYTF
TRBJ1-6	.	.	TRBV5-5	TGTGCCAGCAGCTTTCGAGCGGGAGGCCCCTATAATTCACCCCTCCACTTT	CASSFRAGGPYNSPLHF
TRBJ1-1	.	.	TRBV7-2	TGTGCCAGCAGCTTAAACAGGGCCACTGAAGCTTTCTTT	CASSLNRATEAFF
TRBJ1-6	.	.	TRBV28	TGTGCCAGCAGTCCTCCGGGGAATTCACCCCTCCACTTT	CASSPPGNSPLHF
TRBJ2-7	.	TRBD1	TRBV3-1/TRBV3-2	TGTGCCAGCAGCCAAGTGGGACAGAGCTCCTACGAGCAGTACTTC	CASSQVGQSSYEQYF
TRBJ1-6	few	TRBD1	TRBV7-2	TGTGCCAGCAGCCCAGACAGGGTAGGGGCACCCCTCCACTTT	CASSPDRVGAPLHF
TRBJ2-7	.	.	TRBV21-1	TGTGCCAGCAGCAAGACAGAAACCTACGAGCAGTACTTC	CASSKTETYEQYF
TRBJ1-1	.	.	TRBV27	TGTGCCAGCAGTCCGCCCGGGGGGGGCCCGTTGAACACTGAAGCTTTCTTT	CASSPPGGGPLNTEAFF
TRBJ1-2	few	.	TRBV2	TGTGCCAGCAAACCTAGGGGGTTTGGCTACACCTTC	CASKPRGFGYTF
TRBJ1-1	.	TRBD1	TRBV7-6	TGTGCCAGCTCAGGGGGGACTGAAGCTTTCTTT	CASSGGTEAFF
TRBJ1-2	.	TRBD1	TRBV9	TGTGCCAGCAGCGTGGCCCGCTCCCTACAGGGGAACTATGGCTACACCTTC	CASSVARSLQGNYGYTF
TRBJ2-1	.	TRBD2	TRBV3-1/TRBV3-2	TGTGCCAGCAGCCAAGACCCCGCGGGGGGTCTCTACAATGAGCAGTTCTTC	CASSQDPAGGLYNEQFF